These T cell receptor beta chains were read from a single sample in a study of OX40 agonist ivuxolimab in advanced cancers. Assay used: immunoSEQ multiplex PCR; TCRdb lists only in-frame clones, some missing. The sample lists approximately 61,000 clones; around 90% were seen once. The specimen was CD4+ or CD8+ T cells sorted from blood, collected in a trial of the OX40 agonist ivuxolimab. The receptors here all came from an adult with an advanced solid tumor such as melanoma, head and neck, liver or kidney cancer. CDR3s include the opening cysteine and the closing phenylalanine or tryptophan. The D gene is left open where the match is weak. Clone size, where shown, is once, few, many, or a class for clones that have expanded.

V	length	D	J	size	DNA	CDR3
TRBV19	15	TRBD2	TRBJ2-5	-	TGTGCCAGTAGTCCCGGGACTAGCGCGCAAGAGACCCAGTACTTC	CASSPGTSAQETQYF
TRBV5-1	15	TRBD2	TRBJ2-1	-	TGCGCCAGCAGCTCACTAGCGGGGGGTGAAAATGAGCAGTTCTTC	CASSSLAGGENEQFF
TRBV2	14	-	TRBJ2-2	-	TGTGCTACTCAACGGGACACTTACACCGGGGAGCTGTTTTTT	CATQRDTYTGELFF
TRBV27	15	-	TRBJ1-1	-	TGTGCCAGCCACATACGTGGGGGTATGAACACTGAAGCTTTCTTT	CASHIRGGMNTEAFF
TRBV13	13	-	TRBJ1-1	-	TGTGCCAGCAGCTTAAAACCTCTGGGGCAAGCTTTCTTT	CASSLKPLGQAFF
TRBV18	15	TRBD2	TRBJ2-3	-	TGTGCCAGCTCTTCGGGACTAGCGGGGGCCGATACGCAGTATTTT	CASSSGLAGADTQYF
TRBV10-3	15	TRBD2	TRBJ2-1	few	TGTGCCATCTCGGCGGGAGGGGCAGTTTACAATGAGCAGTTCTTC	CAISAGGAVYNEQFF
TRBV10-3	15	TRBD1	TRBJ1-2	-	TGTGCCATCAGTGACCGGGACAGGGGGAGCTATGGCTACACCTTC	CAISDRDRGSYGYTF
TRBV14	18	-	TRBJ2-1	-	TGTGCCAGCAGCCAACGAAGAGGGGGGAGGGCCCTGAACAATGAGCAGTTCTTC	CASSQRRGGRALNNEQFF
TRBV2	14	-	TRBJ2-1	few	TGTGCCAGCACCGGGGGGACAGTATACAATGAGCAGTTCTTC	CASTGGTVYNEQFF
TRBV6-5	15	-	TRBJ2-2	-	TGTGCCAGCAGTTCGGGACTGGTGAACACCGGGGAGCTGTTTTTT	CASSSGLVNTGELFF
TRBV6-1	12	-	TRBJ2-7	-	TGTGCCAGCACAACCTACCCCTACGAGCAGTACTTC	CASTTYPYEQYF
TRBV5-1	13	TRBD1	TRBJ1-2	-	TGCGCCAGCAGCTACGGGACAGACAATGGCTACACCTTC	CASSYGTDNGYTF
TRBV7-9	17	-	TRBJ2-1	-	TGTGCCAGCAGCTTACACGCGAACCCCACGGGAAACAATGAGCAGTTCTTC	CASSLHANPTGNNEQFF
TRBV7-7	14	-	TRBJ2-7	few	TGTGCCAGCAGCCCTCGATGGTGGTCCTACGAGCAGTACTTC	CASSPRWWSYEQYF
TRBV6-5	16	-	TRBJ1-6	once	TGTGCCAGCAGTTACTCGTCTTACAGGCTTAATTCACCCCTCCACTTT	CASSYSSYRLNSPLHF
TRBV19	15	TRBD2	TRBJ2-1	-	TGTGCCAGTAGCCCCACCGAGCGGGGCTACAATGAGCAGTTCTTC	CASSPTERGYNEQFF
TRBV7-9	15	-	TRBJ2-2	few	TGTGCCAGCAGCTTAGATTGGAGGTACACCGGGGAGCTGTTTTTT	CASSLDWRYTGELFF